This entry lists 7 T cell receptor beta chains sequenced from one sample in a study of human T cells and chemical hapten exposure. TCRdb reprocessed the RACE reads via MiXCR and lists one record per CDR3 protein. The sample shows around 110,000 distinct CDR3 sequences, about 11% of them seen only once. The time point: patch test 3, about 24 weeks after DPC sensitization. Treatment here: therapeutic diphenylcyclopropenone sensitization with weekly scalp DPC. The source material was whole blood, sampled in connection with sensitization to the hapten diphenylcyclopropenone (DPC). The receptors shown here come from a woman between 50 and 59 years old with alopecia areata. Some clones in this sample may be carry-over from other donors' samples.

This clonotype was counted at least ten times. The chain has TRBV19 and TRBJ2-2, with 8 bases that match TRBD1. Germline V gives CDR1 LNHDA, CDR2 SQIVND (reference sequence). The CDR3 spans 15 residues. V shed 8 bases, J shed 2 bases, and the junction held 7 bases outside the gene matches. The DNA for the CDR3 is TGTGCCAGTTCACGGGCAGGGGGCAACACCGGGGAGCTGTTTTTT. It yields the protein CASSRAGGNTGELFF.

J is TRBJ1-4 and V is TRBV4-2; D perhaps matches TRBD1 (5 bases). This CDR3 has 16 amino acids. The ends were cut back, 0 bases at V and 4 bases at J, with 12 bases in the middle. Germline CDR1 is LGHNA and CDR2 is YNFKEQ. In nucleotides, the CDR3 is TGTGCCAGCAGCCAAGATCAACAGGCCTATAATGAAAAACTGTTTTTT. Amino acids: CASSQDQQAYNEKLFF.

This clonotype appeared a few times. The rearrangement joins TRBV30 to TRBJ2-3; D gene uncertain. The germline V gene encodes CDR1 GTSNPN and CDR2 SVGIG (reference sequence). The CDR3 has 13 residues. The V gene lost 4 bases and the J gene lost 1 base, with 9 bases spanning the gap. As DNA, the CDR3 is TGTGCCTGGAATGGGCAGGGCACAGATACGCAGTATTTT. Encoded protein: CAWNGQGTDTQYF.

This clonotype was detected a few times. The rearrangement links TRBV7-9 to TRBJ2-7, with 7 bases aligning to TRBD2. This CDR3 comprises 13 residues. J gave up 9 bases and V 1 base, and 6 bases lay outside the gene matches. The germline gives CDR1 SEHNR, CDR2 FQNEAQ (reference sequence). The CDR3 reads CASSLDLSSGQYF. CDR3 bases: TGTGCCAGCAGCTTAGATTTGTCTAGCGGGCAGTACTTC.

The V and J genes are TRBV7-2 and TRBJ2-7; TRBD1 or TRBD2 may be the D gene (5 bases each). CDR3 size: 15 residues. V lost 4 bases, J lost 3 bases, and 16 bases lay in between. CDR1 SGHTA and CDR2 FQGNSA come from the germline V gene. The CDR3 nucleotides are TGTGCCAGCAGCTCGGACTGGGACCGATACTACGAGCAGTACTTC. Its protein is CASSSDWDRYYEQYF.

This clonotype was observed a few times. The chain combines TRBV6-6 with TRBJ2-2; the D gene could be TRBD1 or TRBD2 (5 bases each). This CDR3 region has 17 residues. CDR1 MNHNY and CDR2 SVGAGI come from the germline V gene (reference sequence). V shed 0 bases and J shed 6 bases, with 17 bases lying between them. CDR3 coding DNA: TGTGCCAGCAGTTACTCTTTATCCGGGACCCCCGCCGGGGAGCTGTTTTTT. It is translated as CASSYSLSGTPAGELFF.

This clonotype was seen more than once but under ten times. The genes are TRBV6-6 and TRBJ1-1; D is uncertain. Trimming cost V 5 bases and J 3 bases, with 16 bases left between them. The CDR3 covers 15 residues. The germline gives CDR1 MNHNY, CDR2 SVGAGI (reference sequence). The DNA of the CDR3 is TGTGCCAGCAGTCCGACCGGATCCCTCGACACTGAAGCTTTCTTT. As protein: CASSPTGSLDTEAFF.